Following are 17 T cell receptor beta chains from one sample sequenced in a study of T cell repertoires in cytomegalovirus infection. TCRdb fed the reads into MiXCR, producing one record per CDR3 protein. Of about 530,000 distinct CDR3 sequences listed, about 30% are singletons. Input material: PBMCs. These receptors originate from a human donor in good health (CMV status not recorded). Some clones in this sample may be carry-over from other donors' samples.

The CDR3 DNA follows: TGTGCCAGCAGACTCCGCACAGATACGCAGTATTTT. Its translation is CASRLRTDTQYF. This chain links TRBV28 with TRBJ2-3; D is undetermined. Germline CDR1 MDHEN, CDR2 SYDVKM. This CDR3 comprises 12 residues. V lost 6 bases to trimming and J lost 1 base, with 5 bases between them.

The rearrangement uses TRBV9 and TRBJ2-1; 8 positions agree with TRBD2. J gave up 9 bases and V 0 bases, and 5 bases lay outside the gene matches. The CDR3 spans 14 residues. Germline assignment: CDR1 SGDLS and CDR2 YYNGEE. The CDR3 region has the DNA TGTGCCAGCAGCGTAGTTTCACTAGCGGCTGAGCAGTTCTTC. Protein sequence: CASSVVSLAAEQFF. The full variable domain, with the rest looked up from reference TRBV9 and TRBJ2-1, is DSGVTQTPKHLITATGQRVTLRCSPRSGDLSVYWYQQSLDQGLQFLIQYYNGEERAKGNILERFSAQQFPDLHSELNLSSLELGDSALYFCASSVVSLAAEQFFGPGTRLTVL.

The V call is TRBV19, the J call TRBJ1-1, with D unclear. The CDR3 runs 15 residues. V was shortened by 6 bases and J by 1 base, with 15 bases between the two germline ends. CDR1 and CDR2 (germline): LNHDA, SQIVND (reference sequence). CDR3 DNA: TGTGCCAGTAGATGGAGGGTGGGTTCGAACACTGAAGCTTTCTTT. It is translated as CASRWRVGSNTEAFF.

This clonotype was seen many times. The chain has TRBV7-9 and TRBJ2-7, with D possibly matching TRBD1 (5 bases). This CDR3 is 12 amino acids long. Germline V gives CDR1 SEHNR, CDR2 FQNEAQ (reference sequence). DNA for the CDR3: TGTGCCAGCAGCTTAGGGCAGGGAATTCCGGACGTC. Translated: CASSLGQGIPDV.

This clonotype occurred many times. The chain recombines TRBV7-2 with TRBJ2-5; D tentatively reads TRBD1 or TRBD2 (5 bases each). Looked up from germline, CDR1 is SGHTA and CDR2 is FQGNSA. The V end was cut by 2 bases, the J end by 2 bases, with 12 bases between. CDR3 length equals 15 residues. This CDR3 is CASSLNGNRQETQYF. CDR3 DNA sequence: TGTGCCAGCAGCTTAAACGGGAACAGGCAAGAGACCCAGTACTTC.

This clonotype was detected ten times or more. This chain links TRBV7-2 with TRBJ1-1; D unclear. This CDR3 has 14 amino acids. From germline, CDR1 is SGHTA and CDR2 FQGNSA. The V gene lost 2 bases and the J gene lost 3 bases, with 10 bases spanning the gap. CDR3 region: CASSLSSLDTEAFF. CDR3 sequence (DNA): TGTGCCAGCAGCTTAAGTTCGCTGGACACTGAAGCTTTCTTT. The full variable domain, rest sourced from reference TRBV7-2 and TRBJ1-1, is GAGVSQSPSNKVTEKGKDVELRCDPISGHTALYWYRQSLGQGLEFLIYFQGNSAPDKSGLPSDRFSAERTGGSVSTLTIQRTQQEDSAVYLCASSLSSLDTEAFFGQGTRLTVV.

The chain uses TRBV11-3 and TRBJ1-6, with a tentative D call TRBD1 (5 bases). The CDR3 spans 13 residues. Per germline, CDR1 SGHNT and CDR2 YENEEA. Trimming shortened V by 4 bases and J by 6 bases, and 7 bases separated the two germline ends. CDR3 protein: CASSSGPNSPLHF. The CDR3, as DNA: TGTGCCAGCAGCTCGGGACCTAATTCACCCCTCCACTTT. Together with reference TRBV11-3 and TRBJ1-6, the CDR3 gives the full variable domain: EAGVVQSPRYKIIEKKQPVAFWCNPISGHNTLYWYLQNLGQGPELLIRYENEEAVDDSQLPKDRFSAERLKGVDSTLKIQPAELGDSAVYLCASSSGPNSPLHFGNGTRLTVT.

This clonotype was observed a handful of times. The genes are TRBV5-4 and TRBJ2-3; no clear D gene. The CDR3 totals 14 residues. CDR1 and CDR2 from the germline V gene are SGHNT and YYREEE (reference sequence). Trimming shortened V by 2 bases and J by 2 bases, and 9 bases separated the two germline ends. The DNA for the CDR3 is TGTGCCAGCAGCTTTCACATAGACACAGATACGCAGTATTTT. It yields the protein CASSFHIDTDTQYF.

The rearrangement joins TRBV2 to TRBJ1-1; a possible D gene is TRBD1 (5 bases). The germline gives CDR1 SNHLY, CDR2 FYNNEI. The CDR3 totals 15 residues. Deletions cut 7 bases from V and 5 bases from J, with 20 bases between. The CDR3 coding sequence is TGTGCCAGCACCTCAACGGGGGGAGGAGGGACTGAAGCTTTCTTT. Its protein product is CASTSTGGGGTEAFF.

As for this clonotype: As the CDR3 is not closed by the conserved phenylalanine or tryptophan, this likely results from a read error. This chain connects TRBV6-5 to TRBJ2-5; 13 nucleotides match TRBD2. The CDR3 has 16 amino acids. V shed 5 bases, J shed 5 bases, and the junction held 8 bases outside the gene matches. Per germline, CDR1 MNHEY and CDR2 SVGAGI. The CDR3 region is CASSKLAGGPGETQYY. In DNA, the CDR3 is TGTGCCAGCAGTAAACTAGCGGGAGGGCCGGGGGAGACCCAGTACTAC.

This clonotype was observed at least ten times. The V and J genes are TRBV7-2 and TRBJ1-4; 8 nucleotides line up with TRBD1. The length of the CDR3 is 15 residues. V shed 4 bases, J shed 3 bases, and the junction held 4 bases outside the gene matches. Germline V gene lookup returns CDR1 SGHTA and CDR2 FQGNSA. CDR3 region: CASSSWTGSNEKLFF. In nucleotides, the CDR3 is TGTGCCAGCAGCTCCTGGACAGGGTCTAATGAAAAACTGTTTTTT.

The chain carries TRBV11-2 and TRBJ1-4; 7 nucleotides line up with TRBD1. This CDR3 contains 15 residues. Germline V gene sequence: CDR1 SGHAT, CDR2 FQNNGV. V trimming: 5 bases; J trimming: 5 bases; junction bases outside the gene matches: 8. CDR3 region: CASSLGTVGNEKLFF. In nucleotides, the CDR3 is TGTGCCAGCAGCCTCGGGACAGTTGGGAATGAAAAACTGTTTTTT.

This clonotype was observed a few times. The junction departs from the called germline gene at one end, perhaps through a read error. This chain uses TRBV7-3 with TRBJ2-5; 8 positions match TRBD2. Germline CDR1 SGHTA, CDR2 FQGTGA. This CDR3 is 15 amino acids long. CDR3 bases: TGTGCCAGCAGCCCCGGGACTAGTCCACAAGAGACCCAATACTTC. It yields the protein CASSPGTSPQETQYF. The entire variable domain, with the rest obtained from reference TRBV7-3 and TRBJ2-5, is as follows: GAGVSQTPSNKVTEKGKYVELRCDPISGHTALYWYRQSLGQGPEFLIYFQGTGAADDSGLPNDRFFAVRPEGSVSTLKIQRTERGDSAVYLCASSPGTSPQETQYFGPGTRLLVL.

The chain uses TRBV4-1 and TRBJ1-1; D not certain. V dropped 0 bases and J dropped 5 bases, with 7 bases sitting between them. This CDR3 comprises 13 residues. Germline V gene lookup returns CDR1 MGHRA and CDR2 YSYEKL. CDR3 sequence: CASSQDRSTEAFF. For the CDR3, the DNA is TGCGCCAGCAGCCAAGATCGCTCTACTGAAGCTTTCTTT.

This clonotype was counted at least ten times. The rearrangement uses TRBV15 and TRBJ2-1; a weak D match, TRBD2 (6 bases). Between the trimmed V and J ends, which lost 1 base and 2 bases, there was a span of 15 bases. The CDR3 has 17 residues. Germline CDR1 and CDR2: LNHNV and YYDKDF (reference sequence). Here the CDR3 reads CATSRVGHGGPYNEQFF. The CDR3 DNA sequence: TGTGCCACCAGCAGAGTGGGTCACGGGGGTCCCTACAATGAGCAGTTCTTC.

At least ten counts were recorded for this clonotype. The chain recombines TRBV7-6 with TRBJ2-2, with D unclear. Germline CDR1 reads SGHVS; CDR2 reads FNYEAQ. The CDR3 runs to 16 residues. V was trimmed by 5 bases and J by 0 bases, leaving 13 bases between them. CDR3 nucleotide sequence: TGTGCCAGCAGCCCTAACCAGGCCGCGAACACCGGGGAGCTGTTTTTT. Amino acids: CASSPNQAANTGELFF.

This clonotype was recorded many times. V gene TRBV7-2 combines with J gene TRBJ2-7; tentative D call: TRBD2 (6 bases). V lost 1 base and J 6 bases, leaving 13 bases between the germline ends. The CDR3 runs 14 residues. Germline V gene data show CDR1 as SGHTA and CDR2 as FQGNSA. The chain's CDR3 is CASSLVVGGGEQYF. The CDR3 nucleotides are TGTGCCAGCAGCTTAGTGGTGGGAGGAGGCGAGCAGTACTTC.